The 20 T cell receptor beta chains below all came from one sample that was sequenced in a study of T cell responses to AZD1222 COVID-19 vaccine. The protocol was immunoSEQ multiplex PCR, while the TCRdb copy is restricted to in-frame clones and leaves out a portion. Here the sample spans about 72,000 clones, 75% to 90% being singletons. The sequencing here drew on peripheral blood, taken on day 0 of AZD1222 vaccination. These receptors all stem from an adult in good health.

The chain is built from TRBV28 and TRBJ1-1, with D perhaps matching TRBD1 (5 bases). Germline CDR1 is MDHEN and CDR2 is SYDVKM. V lost 3 bases, J lost 1 base, and 15 bases lay in between. This CDR3 is built from 16 residues. CDR3 in amino acids: CASSFPGDRSNTEAFF. The DNA of the CDR3 is TGTGCCAGCAGTTTCCCCGGAGACAGATCGAACACTGAAGCTTTCTTT.

This chain joins TRBV11-3 and TRBJ1-6; no firm D call. The germline V gene encodes CDR1 SGHNT and CDR2 YENEEA. The germline V and J ends were trimmed by 1 base and 7 bases, with 8 bases remaining between them. The CDR3 contains 14 residues. The CDR3 sequence is CASSLGAANSPLHF. CDR3 sequence (DNA): TGTGCCAGCAGCTTAGGGGCCGCCAATTCACCCCTCCACTTT.

This clone was observed a handful of times. The chain links TRBV19 to TRBJ2-7; TRBD2 is a possible D gene (5 bases). CDR1 LNHDA and CDR2 SQIVND come from the germline V gene (reference sequence). This CDR3 spans 12 amino acids. V was clipped by 5 bases and J by 3 bases, with 8 bases between them. CDR3 bases: TGTGCCAGTAGTCCGGGGAGCTACGAGCAGTACTTC. Encoded protein: CASSPGSYEQYF.

The V call is TRBV27, the J call TRBJ1-4, with a weak D call TRBD1 (6 bases). The CDR3 contains 14 residues. Per germline, CDR1 MNHEY and CDR2 SMNVEV (reference sequence). V gave up 4 bases and J gave up 6 bases, with 12 bases separating them. The DNA of the CDR3 is TGTGCCAGCAGTTACCTAAACAGGGATGAAAAACTGTTTTTT. This encodes CASSYLNRDEKLFF.

This clone was observed a handful of times. The chain combines TRBV5-5 with TRBJ2-7; weak D call: TRBD1 (6 bases). The germline gives CDR1 SGHKS, CDR2 YYEKEE (reference sequence). The CDR3 runs to 15 residues. Trimming removed 2 bases at V and 2 bases at J, with 14 bases between. The CDR3 bases are TGTGCCAGCAGCTTTAGTCCGGGACATGCCTACGAGCAGTACTTC. Its translation: CASSFSPGHAYEQYF.

The count of this clone is one. CDR3 sequence: CATAPPDSPRYGYTF. The CDR3 coding sequence is TGTGCCACCGCCCCCCCGGACAGCCCTAGATATGGCTACACCTTC. This chain joins TRBV10-3 and TRBJ1-2; D perhaps matches TRBD1 (6 bases). V shed 10 bases and J shed 5 bases, with 23 bases lying between them. This CDR3 comprises 15 residues. Germline CDR1 is ENHRY and CDR2 is SYGVKD.

V usage is TRBV11-2 and J usage is TRBJ1-1; TRBD1 aligns across 7 bases. CDR3 length: 13 residues. Germline loops: CDR1 SGHAT, CDR2 FQNNGV. J gave up 7 bases and V 5 bases, and 7 bases lay outside the gene matches. The CDR3 DNA is TGTGCCAGCAGCCCCTACAGGGGAGGTGAAGCTTTCTTT. Translation gives CASSPYRGGEAFF. The variable domain in full, with the rest retrieved from reference TRBV11-2 and TRBJ1-1, is EAGVAQSPRYKIIEKRQSVAFWCNPISGHATLYWYQQILGQGPKLLIQFQNNGVVDDSQLPKDRFSAERLKGVDSTLKIQPAKLEDSAVYLCASSPYRGGEAFFGQGTRLTVV.

The chain carries TRBV2 and TRBJ2-2, with D hard to call. This CDR3 is built from 15 residues. From germline, CDR1 is SNHLY and CDR2 FYNNEI. V was clipped by 5 bases and J by 4 bases, with 14 bases between them. The CDR3 DNA follows: TGTGCCAGCAGTAGAACAACAGAAAGCACCGGGGAGCTGTTTTTT. Its protein product is CASSRTTESTGELFF.

CDR3 region: CASRLRGPNLGADTQYF. The CDR3 bases are TGTGCCAGCAGGTTAAGGGGACCCAACTTGGGCGCAGATACGCAGTATTTT. This rearrangement joins TRBV27 to TRBJ2-3, with D tentatively TRBD1 or TRBD2 (5 bases each). V dropped 6 bases and J dropped 4 bases, with 23 bases sitting between them. The CDR3 has 17 amino acids. Germline assignment: CDR1 MNHEY and CDR2 SMNVEV (reference sequence).

The V call is TRBV28, the J call TRBJ2-7; maybe TRBD2 (7 bases). The CDR3 runs 15 residues. Germline lookup yields CDR1 MDHEN and CDR2 SYDVKM. V shed 1 base and J shed 2 bases, with 12 bases lying between them. The CDR3 nucleotides are TGTGCCAGCAGTTTATCGGTGGGGGGGCCCTACGAGCAGTACTTC. Translation gives CASSLSVGGPYEQYF. Full variable domain (rest looked up from reference TRBV28 and TRBJ2-7): DVKVTQSSRYLVKRTGEKVFLECVQDMDHENMFWYRQDPGLGLRLIYFSYDVKMKEKGDIPEGYSVSREKKERFSLILESASTNQTSMYLCASSLSVGGPYEQYFGPGTRLTVT.

This sequence joins TRBV3-1 (or the pseudogene TRBV3-2) and TRBJ2-5; perhaps TRBD2 as D (7 bases). Trimming took off 7 bases at V and 4 bases at J, with 13 bases between the two ends. The CDR3 has 13 residues. CDR1 and CDR2 from the germline V gene are LGHDT and YNNKEL (reference sequence). The CDR3 spells CASKRGGSETQYF. CDR3 bases: TGTGCCAGCAAAAGGGGGGGTTCAGAGACCCAGTACTTC.

The chain combines TRBV2 with TRBJ1-6; D gene unclear. The CDR3 spans 16 residues. V gave up 8 bases and J gave up 0 bases, with 14 bases separating them. In germline, CDR1 is SNHLY, CDR2 FYNNEI. The CDR3 DNA is TGTGCCAGCTCACCATTCTTTATCTCCTATAATTCACCCCTCCACTTT. Translating it yields CASSPFFISYNSPLHF.

V is TRBV19 and J is TRBJ1-5; maybe TRBD1 (5 bases). The germline V gene encodes CDR1 LNHDA and CDR2 SQIVND (reference sequence). This CDR3 is built from 15 residues. The V gene lost 3 bases and the J gene lost 2 bases, with 11 bases spanning the gap. CDR3 protein: CASSMTPGGNQPQHF. CDR3 sequence (DNA): TGTGCCAGTAGTATGACCCCGGGGGGCAATCAGCCCCAGCATTTT.

V and J are TRBV7-2 and TRBJ1-4; D unclear. Trimming pared 0 bases from V and 5 bases from J, leaving 7 bases between. Per germline, CDR1 SGHTA and CDR2 FQGNSA. The CDR3 totals 14 residues. The CDR3 here is CASSLAGLNEKLFF. For the CDR3, the DNA is TGTGCCAGCAGCTTAGCTGGACTAAATGAAAAACTGTTTTTT. The full variable domain, with the rest looked up from reference TRBV7-2 and TRBJ1-4, is GAGVSQSPSNKVTEKGKDVELRCDPISGHTALYWYRQSLGQGLEFLIYFQGNSAPDKSGLPSDRFSAERTGGSVSTLTIQRTQQEDSAVYLCASSLAGLNEKLFFGSGTQLSVL.

The chain joins TRBV2 to TRBJ1-6, with a weak D call TRBD1 (5 bases). CDR1 and CDR2 from the germline V gene are SNHLY and FYNNEI. This CDR3 region has 17 residues. Trimming took 3 bases from V and 7 from J, leaving 19 bases between them. The CDR3: CASSEGPLPKPNSPLHF. The CDR3 coding sequence is TGTGCCAGCAGTGAGGGGCCGCTACCAAAGCCCAATTCACCCCTCCACTTT.

The chain is built from TRBV6-5 and TRBJ2-5; unclear D gene. Germline V gene data show CDR1 as MNHEY and CDR2 as SVGAGI. Trimming stripped 7 bases from V and 1 base from J, with 16 bases between. The CDR3 covers 15 residues. CDR3 bases: TGTGCCAGCACCAAGACACCCAATGGCCAAGAGACCCAGTACTTC. Its protein product is CASTKTPNGQETQYF.

The rearrangement links TRBV2 to TRBJ1-3; D is ambiguous. Germline CDR1 reads SNHLY; CDR2 reads FYNNEI. Trimming left V 5 bases short and J 0 bases short, with 5 bases between. CDR3 length: 13 residues. The CDR3 sequence is CASSTHSGNTIYF. The DNA for the CDR3 is TGTGCCAGCAGTACACACTCTGGAAACACCATATATTTT.

The genes are TRBV6-2 or TRBV6-3 and TRBJ1-1; D unresolved. The length of the CDR3 is 14 residues. Trimming removed 4 bases from V and 0 bases from J, with 9 bases in between. Germline lookup yields CDR1 MNHEY and CDR2 SVGEGT. The CDR3 protein is CASSWRNLNTEAFF. The CDR3 DNA is TGTGCCAGCAGTTGGAGGAATCTGAACACTGAAGCTTTCTTT.

J is TRBJ2-2 and V is TRBV13; D is uncertain. The ends were cut back, 1 base at V and 1 base at J, with 4 bases in the middle. The CDR3 is 14 amino acids. Germline CDR1 and CDR2: PRHDT and FYEKMQ (reference sequence). This CDR3 is CASSLALNTGELFF. The DNA for the CDR3 is TGTGCCAGCAGCTTAGCTTTGAACACCGGGGAGCTGTTTTTT.

This chain joins TRBV28 and TRBJ2-2; D may be TRBD1 or TRBD2 (5 bases each). Between the trimmed V and J ends, which lost 5 bases and 3 bases, there was a span of 10 bases. CDR3 length equals 14 residues. Per germline, CDR1 MDHEN and CDR2 SYDVKM. The CDR3 reads CASSTGRDTGELFF. The CDR3 region has the DNA TGTGCCAGCAGTACGGGGCGTGACACCGGGGAGCTGTTTTTT.